These T cell receptor beta chains were read from a single sample in a study of T cell repertoires in cytomegalovirus infection. Their antigen targets remain unknown. TCRdb used MiXCR to reprocess the reads, holding one entry per CDR3 protein. Of some 800,000 distinct CDR3 sequences listed, approximately 32% are singletons. Here the sequenced sample was cultured CD8+ T cells from PBMCs, taken from culture after CMV antigen stimulation. The receptors stem from a human donor in good health (CMV status not recorded). Some clones in this sample may be carry-over from other donors' samples. Both conserved end residues are part of each CDR3. Fields, in order: V gene, J gene, clone size, D gene, CDR3 DNA, CDR3 protein. The D gene is left open where the match is weak. Clone size, where shown, is once, few, many, or a class for clones that have expanded.

V: TRBV27; J: TRBJ2-7; size: NA; D: TRBD2; DNA: TGTGCCAGCAGTCATATTGGGGGGGTCATCGGGGAGCAGTACTTC; CDR3: CASSHIGGVIGEQYF
V: TRBV7-6; J: TRBJ2-3; size: NA; D: NA; DNA: TGTGCCAGCAGCGTCGACCTCCACCCCGATACGCAGTATTTT; CDR3: CASSVDLHPDTQYF
V: TRBV12-3/TRBV12-4; J: TRBJ2-3; size: NA; D: TRBD2; DNA: TGTGCCAGCATCCCACTAGCGGGGGCGTTCACAGATACGCAGTATTTT; CDR3: CASIPLAGAFTDTQYF
V: TRBV7-8; J: TRBJ2-5; size: many; D: NA; DNA: TGTGCCAGCAGCCCGGACGCCTTAGCCCAGTACTTC; CDR3: CASSPDALAQYF
V: TRBV5-4; J: TRBJ1-4; size: NA; D: NA; DNA: TGTGCCAGCAGCACCTCATGGGCAACTAATGAAAAACTGTTTTTT; CDR3: CASSTSWATNEKLFF
V: TRBV7-2; J: TRBJ1-2; size: many; D: TRBD1; DNA: TGTGCCAGCAGCTTCGGACAGGGCGGTTATGGCTACACCTTC; CDR3: CASSFGQGGYGYTF
V: TRBV3-1; J: TRBJ2-1; size: NA; D: NA; DNA: TGTGCCAGCAGCCTTTCAGGGTTTCATGAGCAGTTCTTC; CDR3: CASSLSGFHEQFF
V: TRBV29-1; J: TRBJ1-1; size: NA; D: TRBD1; DNA: TGCAGCGTTGAGGACAGGCCGAACACTGAAGCTTTCTTT; CDR3: CSVEDRPNTEAFF
V: TRBV7-9; J: TRBJ1-2; size: many; D: NA; DNA: TGTGCCAGCAGCTACCTTCGGGGTGAGGGCTACACCTTC; CDR3: CASSYLRGEGYTF
V: TRBV7-9; J: TRBJ2-3; size: few; D: TRBD2; DNA: TGTGCCAGCAGCCCCCCTGCGGGGGGGCTCACAGATACGCAGTATTTT; CDR3: CASSPPAGGLTDTQYF
V: TRBV6-8; J: TRBJ2-1; size: few; D: TRBD2; DNA: TGTGCCAGCAGTTACTCTGCGGGGGGGCCGCGCGAGCAGTTCTTC; CDR3: CASSYSAGGPREQFF
V: TRBV2; J: TRBJ2-5; size: NA; D: TRBD2; DNA: TGTGCCAGCAGTGAGCGGGGGGGCCCGGAGACCCAGTACTTC; CDR3: CASSERGGPETQYF
V: TRBV7-2; J: TRBJ2-3; size: many; D: NA; DNA: TGTGCCAGCAGCTTAGATAGTACGGCAGATACGCAGTATTTT; CDR3: CASSLDSTADTQYF
V: TRBV27; J: TRBJ1-2; size: NA; D: NA; DNA: TGTGCCAGCACCCATGACCCAAGAGGGCGCGGCTACACCTTC; CDR3: CASTHDPRGRGYTF
V: TRBV27; J: TRBJ2-3; size: many; D: NA; DNA: TGTGCCAGCAGTTTTAGATATACGGGGGCAGATACGCAGTATTTT; CDR3: CASSFRYTGADTQYF
V: TRBV10-3; J: TRBJ2-1; size: NA; D: NA; DNA: TGTGCCATCAGTGAGTCGGGGATGGCAGGGGCTAATGAGCAGTTCTTC; CDR3: CAISESGMAGANEQFF
V: TRBV12-3/TRBV12-4; J: TRBJ1-2; size: many; D: TRBD1; DNA: TGTGCCAGCACATCGAGTCAGGGGGTCGATGGCTACACCTTC; CDR3: CASTSSQGVDGYTF
V: TRBV7-2; J: TRBJ1-3; size: few; D: NA; DNA: TGTGCCAGCAGCCCTGACCCGGGGGGAAACACCATATATTTT; CDR3: CASSPDPGGNTIYF
V: TRBV27; J: TRBJ1-5; size: few; D: NA; DNA: TGTGCCAGCAGTTTAATCGGAGGGGAAGATCAGCCCCAGCATTTT; CDR3: CASSLIGGEDQPQHF